This T cell receptor (beta chain) was sequenced for a study of Ad26.COV2.S vaccination and SARS-CoV-2 variants. Points from the study as a whole: For non-spike TCRs, breadth in vaccine recipients resembled that in placebo recipients.

Here immunoSEQ multiplex PCR was the method, and the copy in TCRdb shows in-frame clones only, minus some. The sample includes about 330,000 clones, about 90% seen only once; the top ten take 4.5% to 5.5%. Specified treatment: around 19 received Ad26.COV2.S at low or high dose, single or two shots; about 5 received placebo; per-sample allocation not given. Sampling was done on day 63 after the first vaccine or placebo injection. Of note for this clone: Its antigen remains unknown.

Germline V gene sequence: CDR1 SGHTA, CDR2 FQGNSA. The V and J ends lost 7 bases and 7 bases respectively, with 17 bases between them. CDR3 length equals 14 residues. This material consisted of peripheral blood, taken in a trial of Ad26.COV2.S vaccine versus placebo. This sequence originates from a person between 18 and 59 years old who received the Ad26.COV2.S COVID-19 vaccine or a placebo. The gene calls are TRBV7-2 and TRBJ2-4; D is unclear. The CDR3 reads CASTIDASANIQYF. The CDR3 DNA reads TGTGCCAGCACCATCGACGCCTCTGCGAACATTCAGTACTTC.